The 30 T cell receptor beta chains below were found in one sample sequenced in a study of blood T cell repertoires in COVID-19. Profiling relied on immunoSEQ multiplex PCR, and the TCRdb table lists in-frame clones only, not all of them. Found here are tens of thousands of clones, roughly 79% of them singletons; the top ten hold around 5.2%. Sequencing was performed on peripheral blood. These receptors came from a man older than 75 with COVID-19, enrolled during active disease.

The CDR3 loop is CASSVLPTGSIQYF. The CDR3 bases are TGTGCCAGCAGCGTCCTCCCGACAGGGAGCATTCAGTACTTC. The chain combines TRBV9 with TRBJ2-4; 7 bases are a match to TRBD1. V lost 2 bases and J lost 9; bases outside the gene matches: 8. The germline V gene encodes CDR1 SGDLS and CDR2 YYNGEE. The CDR3 sequence is 14 residues long.

The genes are TRBV15 and TRBJ2-7, with D possibly TRBD1 on 6 matching bases. Trimming took 3 bases from V and 3 from J, leaving 12 bases between them. Looked up from germline, CDR1 is LNHNV and CDR2 is YYDKDF (reference sequence). The CDR3 consists of 14 residues. CDR3 sequence reads: CATSSLLQGYEQYF. DNA for the CDR3: TGTGCCACCAGCAGTCTACTACAGGGCTACGAGCAGTACTTC. Looking up the rest from reference TRBV15 and TRBJ2-7 gives the full variable domain: DAMVIQNPRYQVTQFGKPVTLSCSQTLNHNVMYWYQQKSSQAPKLLFHYYDKDFNNEADTPDNFQSRRPNTSFCFLDIRSPGLGDTAMYLCATSSLLQGYEQYFGPGTRLTVT.

J is TRBJ2-1 and V is TRBV5-1, with D hard to call. The CDR3 is 14 amino acids. The V and J ends lost 1 base and 4 bases respectively, with 9 bases between them. Germline loops: CDR1 SGHRS, CDR2 YFSETQ. The DNA for the CDR3 is TGCGCCAGCAGCTTGTCCCACAGATACAATGAGCAGTTCTTC. This translates into CASSLSHRYNEQFF. The complete variable domain, with remaining parts taken from reference TRBV5-1 and TRBJ2-1, reads KAGVTQTPRYLIKTRGQQVTLSCSPISGHRSVSWYQQTPGQGLQFLFEYFSETQRNKGNFPGRFSGRQFSNSRSEMNVSTLELGDSALYLCASSLSHRYNEQFFGPGTRLTVL.

The genes are TRBV27 and TRBJ2-1, with TRBD2 matching 9 bases. With V trimmed by 4 bases and J by 4 bases, 5 bases remained unmatched. CDR1 MNHEY and CDR2 SMNVEV come from the germline V gene (reference sequence). The CDR3 runs to 15 residues. The CDR3 coding sequence is TGTGCCAGCAGTTCATTAGCGGGGGTGTACAATGAGCAGTTCTTC. It encodes CASSSLAGVYNEQFF.

This clone was counted ten times or more. V and J are TRBV7-9 and TRBJ2-4, with D perhaps matching TRBD2 (5 bases). CDR3 length: 15 residues. V lost 5 bases, J lost 7 bases, and 18 bases lay in between. From germline, CDR1 is SEHNR and CDR2 FQNEAQ (reference sequence). This CDR3 reads CASSPRGLTGNIQYF. The CDR3 nucleotides read TGTGCCAGCAGCCCCCGGGGTCTAACCGGGAACATTCAGTACTTC.

The chain couples TRBV7-2 to TRBJ1-6, with unresolved D. Deletions cut 3 bases from V and 4 bases from J, with 7 bases between. The CDR3 covers 14 residues. Germline V CDR1 and CDR2: SGHTA, FQGNSA. CDR3 in DNA: TGTGCCAGCAGCTTTACCGGGTATAATTCACCCCTCCACTTT. This gives the protein CASSFTGYNSPLHF.

This clone was seen a single time. The rearrangement links TRBV21-1 to TRBJ1-1; the table's TRBD1 call for D was not verified on the DNA. TRBV21-1 is noted as a pseudogene. This CDR3 region has 15 residues. As DNA, the CDR3 is TGTGCCAGCAGCAAAGGGGCAGGGGGTGACACTGAAGCTTTCTTT. The encoded protein is CASSKGAGGDTEAFF.

The J gene is TRBJ1-2, the V gene TRBV19; 9 bases fit TRBD1. There are 15 residues in the CDR3. With 5 bases clipped from V and 6 bases from J, the junction kept 10 bases outside the gene matches. CDR1 and CDR2 (germline): LNHDA, SQIVND (reference sequence). CDR3: CASSGPGQGSDGYTF. The DNA of the CDR3 is TGTGCCAGTAGTGGCCCGGGACAGGGATCCGATGGCTACACCTTC.

The chain links TRBV5-6 to TRBJ2-3, with D possibly TRBD2 on 6 matching bases. Germline V gene data show CDR1 as SGHDT and CDR2 as YYEEEE. The V end lost 4 bases, the J end lost 7 bases, and 10 bases lay between the germline ends. The CDR3 length is 12 residues. The CDR3 reads CASSPGLHTQYF. As DNA, the CDR3 is TGTGCCAGCAGCCCGGGACTTCATACGCAGTATTTT.

This clone was detected only once. This chain links TRBV7-2 with TRBJ2-1; 15 bases agree with TRBD2. V was clipped by 5 bases and J by 8 bases; unmatched bases: 4. This CDR3 has 15 residues. Germline assignment: CDR1 SGHTA and CDR2 FQGNSA. The CDR3 DNA reads TGTGCCAGCAGCGGACTAGCGGGGGGGCCGCATGAGCAGTTCTTC. This gives the protein CASSGLAGGPHEQFF.

This chain links TRBV27 with TRBJ2-2, with 7 bases matching TRBD2. This CDR3 spans 18 amino acids. Looked up from germline, CDR1 is MNHEY and CDR2 is SMNVEV (reference sequence). Trimming removed 5 bases from V and 1 base from J; junction bases left unmatched: 13. CDR3 in DNA: TGTGCCAGCAGTCCGAGGACTAGTAAACTATTGAACACCGGGGAGCTGTTTTTT. It encodes CASSPRTSKLLNTGELFF.

The sample holds a few counts of this clone. The chain uses TRBV19 and TRBJ2-5; tentatively, D is TRBD2 (5 bases). Germline V gene lookup returns CDR1 LNHDA and CDR2 SQIVND (reference sequence). Trimming shortened V by 6 bases and J by 6 bases, and 8 bases separated the two germline ends. This CDR3 has 11 amino acids. CDR3 nucleotides: TGTGCCAGTAGGTCGGGGAAGACCCAGTACTTC. The encoded protein is CASRSGKTQYF.

This chain connects TRBV30 to TRBJ1-2, with 7 nucleotides matching TRBD1. CDR1 and CDR2 (germline): GTSNPN, SVGIG (reference sequence). The CDR3 has 15 residues. The V segment lost 4 bases and the J segment 4 bases; nucleotides outside the gene matches: 12. CDR3 loop: CAWTVPQGLGYGYTF. CDR3 DNA: TGTGCCTGGACCGTACCACAGGGGTTGGGCTATGGCTACACCTTC.

In this sample, this clone turned up a few times. The chain links TRBV28 to TRBJ2-1; 8 bases map to TRBD1. The CDR3 runs 12 residues. Per germline, CDR1 MDHEN and CDR2 SYDVKM. With 5 bases clipped from V and 9 bases from J, the junction kept 3 bases outside the gene matches. DNA for the CDR3: TGTGCCAGCAGTACAGGGGGAAGTGAGCAGTTCTTC. As protein: CASSTGGSEQFF.

Concerning this clone: The identical CDR3 is also encoded by other nucleotide sequences in the sample. CDR3 nucleotide sequence: TGTGCCAGTAGTATTCGGGGAGACACTGAAGCTTTCTTT. It specifies CASSIRGDTEAFF. The rearrangement links TRBV19 to TRBJ1-1; D is ambiguous. Germline CDR1 reads LNHDA; CDR2 reads SQIVND (reference sequence). The CDR3 spans 13 residues. Between the trimmed V and J ends, which lost 3 bases and 3 bases, there was a span of 8 bases.

The chain joins TRBV30 to TRBJ1-4; no clear D. Trimming removed 0 bases at V and 6 bases at J, with 8 bases between. From germline, CDR1 is GTSNPN and CDR2 SVGIG (reference sequence). The CDR3 covers 13 residues. CDR3 DNA sequence: TGTGCCTGGAGTGTTACAGTCGATGAAAAACTGTTTTTT. Protein product: CAWSVTVDEKLFF.

This clone was seen a handful of times. The chain is built from TRBV24-1 and TRBJ1-3, with a possible D match to TRBD1 (6 bases). Per the germline V gene, CDR1 is KGHDR and CDR2 is SFDVKD. This CDR3 contains 17 residues. V was clipped by 5 bases and J by 0 bases, with 16 bases between them. CDR3 coding DNA: TGTGCCACCAGTGGGAGCCCACAGGGATCCTCTGGAAACACCATATATTTT. Encoded protein: CATSGSPQGSSGNTIYF.

This clone was counted only a few times. The rearrangement links TRBV7-8 to TRBJ1-1; TRBD1 aligns across 9 bases. V dropped 5 bases and J dropped 4; count of bases not matched to a gene: 20. CDR1 SGHVS and CDR2 FQNEAQ come from the germline V gene. There are 19 residues in the CDR3. As DNA, the CDR3 is TGTGCCAGCAGCCCCCACACCCGGGACAGGGAGGATGGGTGCACTGAAGCTTTCTTT. This gives the protein CASSPHTRDREDGCTEAFF. Full variable domain (remainder filled in from reference TRBV7-8 and TRBJ1-1): GAGVSQSPRYKVAKRGQDVALRCDPISGHVSLFWYQQALGQGPEFLTYFQNEAQLDKSGLPSDRFFAERPEGSVSTLKIQRTQQEDSAVYLCASSPHTRDREDGCTEAFFGQGTRLTVV.

This clone came up once. The chain recombines TRBV19 with TRBJ2-7, with a weak D call TRBD2 (5 bases). This CDR3 is 13 amino acids long. Between the trimmed V and J ends, which lost 5 bases and 0 bases, there was a span of 8 bases. CDR1 is LNHDA, CDR2 SQIVND, per germline (reference sequence). The CDR3 DNA reads as TGTGCCAGTAGTCCCCGGGACTCCTACGAGCAGTACTTC. Its translation: CASSPRDSYEQYF. The complete variable domain, with remaining parts taken from reference TRBV19 and TRBJ2-7, reads DGGITQSPKYLFRKEGQNVTLSCEQNLNHDAMYWYRQDPGQGLRLIYYSQIVNDFQKGDIAEGYSVSREKKESFPLTVTSAQKNPTAFYLCASSPRDSYEQYFGPGTRLTVT.

This clone has only one observation. V usage is TRBV10-2 and J usage is TRBJ2-1; 9 nucleotides line up with TRBD1. CDR1 is WSHSY and CDR2 is SAAADI in the germline V gene. V shed 7 bases and J 7 bases; nucleotides not matched to a gene: 2. The CDR3 loop spans 12 amino acids. CDR3 sequence (DNA): TGCGCCAGCAAGACAGGGGGAAATGAGCAGTTCTTC. It is translated as CASKTGGNEQFF.

V and J are TRBV18 and TRBJ2-7, with 7 nucleotides matching TRBD1. Germline values: CDR1 KGHSH, CDR2 LQKENI. V lost 4 bases, J lost 5 bases, and 5 bases stayed unmatched. This CDR3 comprises 13 residues. The chain's CDR3 is CASSLKDRNEQYF. The CDR3 DNA reads TGTGCCAGCTCACTAAAGGACAGGAACGAGCAGTACTTC.

The CDR3 region has the DNA TGTGCCAGCAGCTACGAGGGGGGGCGTGAGCAGTACTTC. Its translation is CASSYEGGREQYF. The chain combines TRBV7-2 with TRBJ2-7; maybe TRBD2 (7 bases). Germline values: CDR1 SGHTA, CDR2 FQGNSA. The CDR3 totals 13 residues. V was clipped by 4 bases and J by 7 bases, with 14 bases between them.

This clone appeared a single time. The V call is TRBV21-1, the J call TRBJ2-7; the table assigns TRBD2, which was not confirmed against the DNA. TRBV21-1 is recorded as a pseudogene. The CDR3 is 15 residues long. The CDR3 sequence: CASRNPNGRKYEQYF. The CDR3 DNA reads TGTGCCAGCAGAAACCCGAACGGGAGAAAGTACGAGCAGTACTTC.

The chain is built from TRBV5-4 and TRBJ2-7; 9 positions agree with TRBD1. Unmatched junction bases numbered 5, after V lost 2 bases and J lost 5 bases. There are 14 residues in the CDR3. Germline CDR1 is SGHNT and CDR2 is YYREEE (reference sequence). CDR3 DNA: TGTGCCAGCAGCTTACAGGGGGCTATCGACGAGCAGTACTTC. It encodes CASSLQGAIDEQYF.

The V and J genes are TRBV2 and TRBJ2-2, with 8 nucleotides matching TRBD1. V lost 4 bases and J lost 5; bases outside the gene matches: 3. The CDR3 is 14 amino acids. Germline V gene lookup returns CDR1 SNHLY and CDR2 FYNNEI. This CDR3 reads CASSGQGATGELFF. CDR3 DNA sequence: TGTGCCAGCAGTGGGCAGGGGGCAACCGGGGAGCTGTTTTTT.

This clone was observed a single time. The chain joins TRBV28 to TRBJ2-5, with 11 bases fitting TRBD1. This CDR3 region has 15 residues. In germline, CDR1 is MDHEN, CDR2 SYDVKM. V lost 3 bases, J lost 6 bases, and 6 bases stayed unmatched. Written as DNA, the CDR3 is TGTGCCAGCAGTTTGAGGGACAGGGGGAAACAGACCCAGTACTTC. It specifies CASSLRDRGKQTQYF. Filled out from reference TRBV28 and TRBJ2-5, the complete variable domain reads DVKVTQSSRYLVKRTGEKVFLECVQDMDHENMFWYRQDPGLGLRLIYFSYDVKMKEKGDIPEGYSVSREKKERFSLILESASTNQTSMYLCASSLRDRGKQTQYFGPGTRLLVL.

The CDR3 region is CASSQGGRMGEQYF. As DNA, the CDR3 is TGTGCCAGCAGCCAGGGCGGGAGGATGGGAGAGCAGTACTTC. The chain combines TRBV3-1 (or the pseudogene TRBV3-2) with TRBJ2-7; 8 bases map to TRBD2. The ends lost 3 bases at V and 7 bases at J; junction bases unmatched: 8. The CDR3 contains 14 residues. Per germline, CDR1 LGHDT and CDR2 YNNKEL (reference sequence).

The chain links TRBV11-2 to TRBJ2-5, with 7 bases that match TRBD2. The V gene's germline CDR1 is SGHAT and CDR2 FQNNGV. CDR3 size: 13 residues. V lost 5 bases and J lost 4; bases outside the gene matches: 4. The CDR3 reads CASSPPGGETQYF. CDR3 sequence (DNA): TGTGCCAGCAGCCCCCCGGGGGGAGAGACCCAGTACTTC.

J is TRBJ2-3 and V is TRBV21-1; TRBD1 is the table's D call and was not checked against the DNA. TRBV21-1 is deemed a pseudogene. This CDR3 has 19 residues. In DNA form, the CDR3 reads TGTGCCAGCAGCCCACCAGGGATTAACAGGGGATGGGTAGCAGATACGCAGTATTTT. Protein: CASSPPGINRGWVADTQYF.

This clone came up a few times. The chain is built from TRBV2 and TRBJ2-7, with no clear D. Trimming cost V 7 bases and J 3 bases, with 7 bases left between them. The length of the CDR3 is 11 residues. Germline V gene lookup returns CDR1 SNHLY and CDR2 FYNNEI. This CDR3 is CASIASYEQYF. DNA for the CDR3: TGTGCCAGCATCGCCAGCTACGAGCAGTACTTC.